The clone carrying this T cell receptor beta chain was observed many times. The target antigen is unknown. From RNA transcripts, TCR beta CDR3 regions were amplified. The TCR CDR3 was amplified in a first-round RT-PCR using the HTBI primer set. MiXCR was run by TCRdb on the multiplex PCR reads, yielding one entry per CDR3 protein. The sample shows more than 350,000 distinct CDR3 sequences, over 12% of them seen only once. The CDR3 is 15 residues long. CDR1 SNHLY and CDR2 FYNNEI come from the germline V gene. Trimming left V 4 bases short and J 4 bases short, with 13 bases between. The data were taken from a study of T cells in Graves' hyperthyroidism and ophthalmopathy. Points from the study as a whole: Stable hyperthyroidism was told apart from ophthalmopathy by a model built on 13 V-J features.

The sequence came from a woman aged 60-75 years with Graves' ophthalmopathy. Sequences were obtained from blood. V is TRBV2 and J is TRBJ1-4; D might be TRBD1 (6 bases). The CDR3 region is CASSAMTGFNEKLFF. The CDR3 DNA is TGTGCCAGCAGTGCTATGACAGGTTTTAATGAAAAACTGTTTTTT. Together with reference TRBV2 and TRBJ1-4, the CDR3 gives the full variable domain: EPEVTQTPSHQVTQMGQEVILRCVPISNHLYFYWYRQILGQKVEFLVSFYNNEISEKSEIFDDQFSVERPDGSNFTLKIRSTKLEDSAMYFCASSAMTGFNEKLFFGSGTQLSVL.